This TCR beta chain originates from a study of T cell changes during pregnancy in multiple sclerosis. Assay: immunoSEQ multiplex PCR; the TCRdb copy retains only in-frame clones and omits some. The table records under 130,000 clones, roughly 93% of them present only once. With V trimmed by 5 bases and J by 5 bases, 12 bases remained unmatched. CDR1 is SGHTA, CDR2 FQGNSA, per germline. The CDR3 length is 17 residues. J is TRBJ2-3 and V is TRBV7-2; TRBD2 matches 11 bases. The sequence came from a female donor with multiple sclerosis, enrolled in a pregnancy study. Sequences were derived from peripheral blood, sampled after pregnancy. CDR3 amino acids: CASSRTLSGGAGDTQYF. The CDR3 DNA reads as TGTGCCAGCAGCCGTACCCTTAGCGGGGGGGCCGGAGATACGCAGTATTTT.